The 28 T cell receptor beta chains given below trace back to one sample, sequenced in a study of CD8 T cells in ankylosing spondylitis (dated by TCRdb to 2017 to 2019). Receptor amplification or capture employed 5' RACE. Sequenced using an Illumina HiSeq 2500. TCRdb reprocessing: public reads trimmed at Q25 with fastp, clones called with MiXCR, in-frame beta chains kept. A single entry per CDR3 protein holds the most common genes and DNA from its merged rows. For this sample the table gives about 160,000 distinct CDR3 sequences, of which approximately 16% were detected only once. Of the sample, roughly 8% falls within the top ten clones. Material: blood, either unsorted or a sorted T cell fraction (not recorded which). These receptors were collected from a male donor with ankylosing spondylitis or in good health (not recorded which).

This clonotype was detected ten times or more. The J gene is TRBJ2-5, the V gene TRBV3-1; no reliable D call. Germline V gives CDR1 LGHDT, CDR2 YNNKEL (reference sequence). Trimming removed 0 bases at V and 3 bases at J, with 8 bases between. The CDR3 is 14 amino acids. The CDR3 region is CASSQDAAEETQYF. The CDR3 region has the DNA TGTGCCAGCAGCCAAGACGCGGCAGAAGAGACCCAGTACTTC.

The sample holds many counts of this clonotype. The rearrangement links TRBV14 to TRBJ2-2, with 8 bases that match TRBD1. Germline lookup yields CDR1 SGHDN and CDR2 FVKESK. The CDR3 loop spans 18 amino acids. The V segment lost 4 bases and the J segment 0 bases; nucleotides outside the gene matches: 10. CDR3 sequence: CASSPRQGSSTNTGELFF. Written as DNA, the CDR3 is TGTGCCAGCAGCCCTCGACAGGGGAGTAGTACGAACACCGGGGAGCTGTTTTTT.

This clonotype was observed many times. This chain links TRBV5-1 with TRBJ1-1; D call uncertain. The CDR3 covers 16 residues. V lost 0 bases and J lost 1, with 13 bases in between. Germline V lookup: CDR1 SGHRS, CDR2 YFSETQ. CDR3 in DNA: TGCGCCAGCAGCTTGGATCTGGCAACCACGAACACTGAAGCTTTCTTT. Its translation is CASSLDLATTNTEAFF.

The genes are TRBV20-1 and TRBJ2-2; D remains unclear. V lost 1 base to trimming and J lost 3 bases, with 6 bases between them. The germline V gene has CDR1 DFQATT and CDR2 SNEGSKA (reference sequence). The CDR3 sequence is 13 residues long. CDR3 region: CSARGEHTGELFF. CDR3 nucleotides: TGCAGTGCTAGAGGCGAGCACACCGGGGAGCTGTTTTTT.

This clonotype was observed a single time. This rearrangement joins TRBV29-1 to TRBJ1-2, with a possible D match to TRBD1 (5 bases). The V gene lost 3 bases and the J gene lost 1 base, with 12 bases spanning the gap. CDR1 is SQVTM, CDR2 ANQGSEA, per germline. This CDR3 has 14 residues. CDR3 bases: TGCAGCGTTGATAGAGGGGCTATTAACTATGGCTACACCTTC. Residues: CSVDRGAINYGYTF.

V usage is TRBV3-1 and J usage is TRBJ1-5, with TRBD1 matching 10 bases. This CDR3 is built from 15 residues. CDR1 is LGHDT and CDR2 is YNNKEL in the germline V gene (reference sequence). The V segment lost 4 bases and the J segment 3 bases; nucleotides outside the gene matches: 3. CDR3 sequence (DNA): TGTGCCAGCAGCCCAGGGACAGGGGACAATCAGCCCCAGCATTTT. Residues: CASSPGTGDNQPQHF. Together with reference TRBV3-1 and TRBJ1-5, the CDR3 gives the full variable domain: DTAVSQTPKYLVTQMGNDKSIKCEQNLGHDTMYWYKQDSKKFLKIMFSYNNKELIINETVPNRFSPKSPDKAHLNLHINSLELGDSAVYFCASSPGTGDNQPQHFGDGTRLSIL.

This clonotype was seen a few times. The chain joins TRBV2 to TRBJ1-4; D is possibly TRBD1 (5 bases). Germline values: CDR1 SNHLY, CDR2 FYNNEI. V was shortened by 4 bases and J by 8 bases, with 11 bases between the two germline ends. This CDR3 is 13 amino acids long. CDR3 loop: CASSVLKGEKLFF. As DNA, the CDR3 is TGTGCCAGCAGTGTGCTTAAGGGGGAAAAACTGTTTTTT.

The rearrangement uses TRBV7-9 and TRBJ1-4; TRBD1 matches 7 bases. The germline V gene encodes CDR1 SEHNR and CDR2 FQNEAQ (reference sequence). The CDR3 length is 15 residues. With V trimmed by 5 bases and J by 8 bases, 11 bases remained unmatched. CDR3 bases: TGTGCCAGCAGCCTCAGCTCTGGGACAGCAGAAAAACTGTTTTTT. It specifies CASSLSSGTAEKLFF.

Many counts were recorded for this clonotype. The chain combines TRBV3-1 with TRBJ1-1; D is perhaps TRBD1 (5 bases). Trimming cost V 3 bases and J 4 bases, with 12 bases left between them. Per germline, CDR1 LGHDT and CDR2 YNNKEL (reference sequence). The CDR3 has 14 residues. DNA for the CDR3: TGTGCCAGCAGCCAGGGGGACGGCGTCACTGAAGCTTTCTTT. This translates into CASSQGDGVTEAFF.

In this sample, this clonotype turned up many times. This chain joins TRBV20-1 and TRBJ1-5, with D hard to call. Deletions cut 1 base from V and 0 bases from J, with 10 bases between. The CDR3 runs 15 residues. Per germline, CDR1 DFQATT and CDR2 SNEGSKA (reference sequence). The CDR3 DNA follows: TGCAGTGCTAGAGCGAGAGGATATAGCAATCAGCCCCAGCATTTT. Translating gives CSARARGYSNQPQHF.

This clonotype came up many times. The rearrangement links TRBV5-1 to TRBJ2-2; D possibly corresponds to TRBD2 (6 bases). The CDR3 is 15 residues long. The germline CDR1 and CDR2 sequences are SGHRS and YFSETQ. V was pared by 2 bases and J by 2 bases, with 10 bases between. Here the CDR3 DNA reads TGCGCCAGCAGCTTACTAGCACCTAACACCGGGGAGCTGTTTTTT. Translation gives CASSLLAPNTGELFF.

This clonotype was counted ten times or more. The CDR3, as DNA: TGCGCCAGCAGTCCGACTATAACCTACAATGAGCAGTTCTTC. It encodes CASSPTITYNEQFF. This chain uses TRBV10-1 with TRBJ2-1; D possibly corresponds to TRBD2 (5 bases). Germline CDR1 reads WNHNN; CDR2 reads SYGVQD (reference sequence). Trimming shortened V by 5 bases and J by 2 bases, and 10 bases separated the two germline ends. CDR3 length equals 14 residues.

The table lists this clonotype with many counts. The rearrangement uses TRBV27 and TRBJ2-2; D remains unclear. With 3 bases removed from V and 1 base from J, the gap between germline ends came to 9 bases. The CDR3 loop spans 15 amino acids. The V gene's germline CDR1 is MNHEY and CDR2 SMNVEV (reference sequence). CDR3 amino acids: CASSFLAVNTGELFF. Here the CDR3 DNA reads TGTGCCAGCAGTTTCTTGGCAGTGAACACCGGGGAGCTGTTTTTT.

In this sample, this clonotype turned up a few times. The genes are TRBV3-1 and TRBJ1-1, with D perhaps TRBD1 (5 bases). Between the trimmed V and J ends, which lost 3 bases and 4 bases, there was a span of 12 bases. In germline, CDR1 is LGHDT, CDR2 YNNKEL (reference sequence). This CDR3 contains 14 residues. CDR3 loop: CASSQPGQATEAFF. Here the CDR3 DNA reads TGTGCCAGCAGCCAGCCTGGACAAGCCACTGAAGCTTTCTTT. Filled out from reference TRBV3-1 and TRBJ1-1, the complete variable domain reads DTAVSQTPKYLVTQMGNDKSIKCEQNLGHDTMYWYKQDSKKFLKIMFSYNNKELIINETVPNRFSPKSPDKAHLNLHINSLELGDSAVYFCASSQPGQATEAFFGQGTRLTVV.

CDR3 nucleotide sequence: TGTGCCAGCGGGGTACAGGTTTTTCCCCAACAAGAGACCCAGTACTTC. Translated: CASGVQVFPQQETQYF. This chain joins TRBV28 and TRBJ2-5; D possibly corresponds to TRBD1 (5 bases). Trimming took 8 bases from V and 2 from J, leaving 21 bases between them. The CDR3 is 16 amino acids. CDR1 is MDHEN, CDR2 SYDVKM, per germline.

The V call is TRBV28, the J call TRBJ2-1, with D possibly being TRBD2 (6 bases). V lost 4 bases and J 4 bases, leaving 11 bases between the germline ends. Germline V lookup: CDR1 MDHEN, CDR2 SYDVKM. The CDR3 sequence is 14 residues long. CDR3: CASSWGLSYNEQFF. The CDR3 DNA is TGTGCCAGCAGTTGGGGACTGTCGTACAATGAGCAGTTCTTC.

In this sample, this clonotype turned up many times. DNA for the CDR3: TGTGCCAGCACCCTAGCGGGAGCACGAGAGACCCAGTACTTC. It is translated as CASTLAGARETQYF. The V and J genes are TRBV12-3 or TRBV12-4 and TRBJ2-5; 10 positions match TRBD2. V was clipped by 7 bases and J by 4 bases; unmatched bases: 6. The length of the CDR3 is 14 residues.

This chain uses TRBV29-1 with TRBJ2-7; D is possibly TRBD2 (7 bases). This CDR3 has 16 residues. V lost 4 bases and J 3 bases, leaving 22 bases between the germline ends. CDR1 is SQVTM and CDR2 is ANQGSEA in the germline V gene. The CDR3 DNA sequence: TGCAGCGTTGGGGGGGCTAGCGCGGGAGACATCTACGAGCAGTACTTC. Its translation: CSVGGASAGDIYEQYF.

This clonotype was seen repeatedly, ten times or more. This chain links TRBV3-1 with TRBJ2-1, with D unresolved. The germline V gene encodes CDR1 LGHDT and CDR2 YNNKEL (reference sequence). This CDR3 contains 13 residues. V lost 0 bases, J lost 7 bases, and 7 bases lay in between. CDR3 region: CASSQDGRNEQFF. The CDR3 nucleotides are TGTGCCAGCAGCCAAGATGGCAGAAATGAGCAGTTCTTC.

This clonotype was recorded at least ten times. The chain has TRBV28 and TRBJ2-3, with TRBD2 matching 8 bases. This CDR3 is built from 15 residues. Trimming cost V 4 bases and J 1 base; bases outside gene matches: 4. The V gene's germline CDR1 is MDHEN and CDR2 SYDVKM. The CDR3 sequence: CASSSGLVGTDTQYF. The CDR3 region has the DNA TGTGCCAGCAGTTCGGGACTAGTTGGCACAGATACGCAGTATTTT. Complete variable domain (other parts from reference TRBV28 and TRBJ2-3): DVKVTQSSRYLVKRTGEKVFLECVQDMDHENMFWYRQDPGLGLRLIYFSYDVKMKEKGDIPEGYSVSREKKERFSLILESASTNQTSMYLCASSSGLVGTDTQYFGPGTRLTVL.

The J gene is TRBJ2-7, the V gene TRBV29-1; no clear D. V was cut by 6 bases and J by 2 bases, with 17 bases left in between. Per germline, CDR1 SQVTM and CDR2 ANQGSEA. The CDR3 runs to 14 residues. DNA of the CDR3: TGCAGCGTCTGCGAGAGGAGCGTAGCCTACGAGCAGTACTTC. Encoded protein: CSVCERSVAYEQYF.

The rearrangement joins TRBV12-3 or TRBV12-4 to TRBJ2-4; D perhaps matches TRBD2 (6 bases). The germline V and J ends were trimmed by 3 bases and 3 bases, with 12 bases remaining between them. This CDR3 region has 15 residues. CDR3 nucleotide sequence: TGTGCCAGCAGTTTCCTGCGGGGTATCAAAAACATTCAGTACTTC. Translated, it gives CASSFLRGIKNIQYF.

This clonotype was picked up many times. This chain links TRBV5-1 with TRBJ2-1; D gene ambiguous. With 4 bases removed from V and 2 bases from J, the gap between germline ends came to 7 bases. Germline V gene lookup returns CDR1 SGHRS and CDR2 YFSETQ. The CDR3 runs to 13 residues. The DNA for the CDR3 is TGCGCCAGCAGCAGAATTCCCTACAATGAGCAGTTCTTC. It is translated as CASSRIPYNEQFF. Using reference TRBV5-1 and TRBJ2-1 for the parts outside the CDR3, the full variable domain is KAGVTQTPRYLIKTRGQQVTLSCSPISGHRSVSWYQQTPGQGLQFLFEYFSETQRNKGNFPGRFSGRQFSNSRSEMNVSTLELGDSALYLCASSRIPYNEQFFGPGTRLTVL.

This clonotype was recorded many times. The chain recombines TRBV27 with TRBJ2-3; D may be TRBD1 (7 bases). Germline loops: CDR1 MNHEY, CDR2 SMNVEV (reference sequence). V was clipped by 6 bases and J by 4 bases, with 8 bases between them. This CDR3 spans 12 amino acids. This chain's CDR3 is CASSRGADTQYF. The DNA of the CDR3 is TGTGCCAGCAGCAGGGGGGCAGATACGCAGTATTTT.

In this sample, this clonotype turned up a few times. The chain couples TRBV6-5 to TRBJ2-2; D remains ambiguous. Germline V lookup: CDR1 MNHEY, CDR2 SVGAGI. Trimming shortened V by 0 bases and J by 4 bases, and 9 bases separated the two germline ends. CDR3 length: 15 residues. This CDR3 reads CASSYSGQGTGELFF. Written as DNA, the CDR3 is TGTGCCAGCAGTTACTCAGGTCAAGGCACCGGGGAGCTGTTTTTT.

This clonotype was recorded at least ten times. The gene calls are TRBV4-1 and TRBJ2-2, with D possibly matching TRBD2 (5 bases). Between the trimmed V and J ends, which lost 4 bases and 0 bases, there was a span of 12 bases. The CDR3 extends over 16 amino acids. The V gene's germline CDR1 is MGHRA and CDR2 YSYEKL. CDR3 nucleotide sequence: TGCGCCAGCAGCCTATCCGGGGAGTCGAACACCGGGGAGCTGTTTTTT. Translating it yields CASSLSGESNTGELFF.

A few counts support this clonotype. The V and J genes are TRBV28 and TRBJ1-1; D is unresolved. The CDR3 length is 13 residues. In germline, CDR1 is MDHEN, CDR2 SYDVKM. V lost 7 bases and J lost 1, with 10 bases in between. The CDR3, as DNA: TGTGCCAGCAATCTTCTCTGGAACACTGAAGCTTTCTTT. This sequence encodes CASNLLWNTEAFF.

The rearrangement joins TRBV20-1 to TRBJ1-5; D unresolved. This CDR3 comprises 14 residues. The germline V and J ends were trimmed by 5 bases and 6 bases, with 17 bases remaining between them. CDR1 and CDR2 (germline): DFQATT, SNEGSKA (reference sequence). In nucleotides, the CDR3 is TGCAGTGCTGTCGGGATCTCAACGGGTCAGCCCCAGCATTTT. Encoded protein: CSAVGISTGQPQHF.